This T cell receptor (beta chain) was profiled in a study of T-cell memory formation after mild COVID-19. For the study at large: The two donors had largely donor-specific TCR clusters.

The CDR3 extends over 13 amino acids. From germline, CDR1 is GTSNPN and CDR2 SVGIG (reference sequence). About this clonotype itself: A read error may account for a junction end that differs from germline.

MiXCR, applied by TCRdb to the 5' RACE reads, yields one record per CDR3 protein. This table has about 350,000 distinct CDR3 sequences, 25% to 30% appearing once. The receptor was isolated from an adult woman who had mild COVID-19 (a few samples of this study predate the infection). Cell type and time point are not known. The J gene is TRBJ1-1, the V gene TRBV30; D may be TRBD1 (5 bases). Sequenced input: PBMCs or a T cell subset sorted from them (not recorded which). CDR3 amino acids: CAWSVRGYAEVFF. The CDR3 DNA reads TGTGCCTGGAGTGTCCGGGGCTATGCTGAAGTTTTCTTT.